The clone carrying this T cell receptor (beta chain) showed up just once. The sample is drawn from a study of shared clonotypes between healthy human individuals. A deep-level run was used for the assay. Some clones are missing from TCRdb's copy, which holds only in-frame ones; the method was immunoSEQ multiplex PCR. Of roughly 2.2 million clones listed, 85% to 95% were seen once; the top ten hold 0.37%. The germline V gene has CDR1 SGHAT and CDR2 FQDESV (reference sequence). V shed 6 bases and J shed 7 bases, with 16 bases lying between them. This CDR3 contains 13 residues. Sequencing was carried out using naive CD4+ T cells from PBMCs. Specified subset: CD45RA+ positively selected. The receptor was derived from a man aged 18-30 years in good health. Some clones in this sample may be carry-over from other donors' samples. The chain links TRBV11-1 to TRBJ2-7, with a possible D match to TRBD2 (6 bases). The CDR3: CASSFGTSYEQYF. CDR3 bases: TGTGCCAGCAGTTTCGGGACTTCTTATGAGCAGTACTTC.